Each of the 31 T cell receptor beta chains below was sequenced from the same sample in a study of glioma-infiltrating T cells. Amplification of TCR alpha and beta CDR3 regions from RNA used iRepertoire nested multiplex PCR. Using its own MiXCR run on the multiplex PCR reads, TCRdb lists one record per CDR3 protein. The table includes fewer than 200,000 distinct CDR3 sequences, 30% to 40% detected once. What was sequenced was glioma tissue, nonneoplastic brain tissue, or PBMCs (not recorded which). Receptors originate from a human donor with low-grade glioma or glioblastoma, undergoing nonglioma brain surgery, or in good health (not recorded which).

This clonotype was observed a few times. V is TRBV28 and J is TRBJ2-5, with D uncertain. CDR1 is MDHEN, CDR2 SYDVKM, per germline. This CDR3 is 13 amino acids long. Trimming removed 9 bases at V and 1 base at J, with 12 bases between. The CDR3 DNA reads TGTGCCAGTTCCCGACTCCGCCAAGAGACCCAGTACTTC. Its translation: CASSRLRQETQYF.

The chain combines TRBV19 with TRBJ2-5, with a weak D call TRBD1 (5 bases). The CDR3 is 13 amino acids. Germline CDR1 and CDR2: LNHDA and SQIVND (reference sequence). Deletions cut 7 bases from V and 1 base from J, with 10 bases between. CDR3 sequence: CASNDRPQETQYF. The CDR3 DNA follows: TGTGCCAGTAATGACAGACCCCAAGAGACCCAGTACTTC.

The chain carries TRBV5-1 and TRBJ2-1; 8 bases are a match to TRBD2. Germline V lookup: CDR1 SGHRS, CDR2 YFSETQ. With 5 bases clipped from V and 4 bases from J, the junction kept 14 bases outside the gene matches. The CDR3 consists of 17 residues. The CDR3 loop reads CASSLRLVLAVYNEQFF. CDR3 bases: TGCGCCAGCAGTCTACGTCTCGTACTAGCGGTTTACAATGAGCAGTTCTTC.

Worth noting for this clonotype: With a much larger clone just one base away, this may be a read error. The chain is built from TRBV5-4 and TRBJ1-5; 7 nucleotides agree with TRBD1. Germline CDR1 and CDR2: SGHNT and YYREEE (reference sequence). This CDR3 has 15 amino acids. This CDR3 is CVSSSGGRSNQPQHF. The CDR3 coding sequence is TGTGTCAGCAGCTCAGGGGGTCGGAGCAATCAGCCCCAGCATTTT. Filled out from reference TRBV5-4 and TRBJ1-5, the complete variable domain reads ETGVTQSPTHLIKTRGQQVTLRCSSQSGHNTVSWYQQALGQGPQFIFQYYREEENGRGNFPPRFSGLQFPNYSSELNVNALELDDSALYLCVSSSGGRSNQPQHFGDGTRLSIL.

About this clonotype: Since a much larger clone is just one base distant, this may be a read error. Lacking the conserved final phenylalanine or tryptophan, this CDR3 likely reflects a read error. This sequence joins TRBV19 and TRBJ2-3; D not resolved. CDR3 size: 16 residues. V gave up 7 bases and J gave up 1 base, with 18 bases separating them. Germline V gene lookup returns CDR1 LNHDA and CDR2 SQIVND (reference sequence). The CDR3 sequence is CASMKGIRRGTDTQYL. CDR3 DNA: TGTGCCAGTATGAAGGGAATTAGACGAGGCACAGATACGCAGTATCTT.

A remark on this clonotype: With a much larger clone just one base away, this may be a read error. This chain connects TRBV5-4 to TRBJ2-3, with D perhaps matching TRBD2 (6 bases). The CDR3 runs to 15 residues. Germline V gene data show CDR1 as SGHNT and CDR2 as YYREEE (reference sequence). The CDR3 DNA sequence: TGTGCCAGCAGCACCGGAGGGGTTAGCACAGATACGCGGTATTTT. Translation: CASSTGGVSTDTRYF.

V gene TRBV5-1 combines with J gene TRBJ1-6, with D unclear. Germline V gene sequence: CDR1 SGHRS, CDR2 YFSETQ. This CDR3 is built from 15 residues. V was cut by 3 bases and J by 8 bases, with 15 bases left in between. In DNA form, the CDR3 reads TGCGCCAGCAGCTCCAGAACAGATCCTTATTCACCCCTCCACTTT. Its protein product is CASSSRTDPYSPLHF.

This clonotype was counted many times. The chain couples TRBV7-2 to TRBJ2-5, with D possibly being TRBD1 (5 bases). V was shortened by 3 bases and J by 2 bases, with 10 bases between the two germline ends. This CDR3 spans 14 amino acids. Germline values: CDR1 SGHTA, CDR2 FQGNSA. In DNA form, the CDR3 reads TGTGCCAGCAGCTTGGGGCTATCACAAGAGACCCAGTACTTC. Its translation is CASSLGLSQETQYF. Combining the CDR3 with reference TRBV7-2 and TRBJ2-5 gives the whole variable domain GAGVSQSPSNKVTEKGKDVELRCDPISGHTALYWYRQSLGQGLEFLIYFQGNSAPDKSGLPSDRFSAERTGGSVSTLTIQRTQQEDSAVYLCASSLGLSQETQYFGPGTRLLVL.

Note on this clonotype: A read error may explain this, as a much larger clone is one base away. V is TRBV5-1 and J is TRBJ2-3, with 13 bases matching TRBD2. The trim removed 1 base at V and 8 bases at J, leaving 13 bases unmatched. This CDR3 comprises 18 residues. Germline V CDR1 and CDR2: SGHRS, YFSETQ. The CDR3 nucleotides are TGCGCCAGCAGCTTGACTAGCGGGAGGGCCAGGGCGCTAGGTACGCAGTATTTT. It specifies CASSLTSGRARALGTQYF. Supplemented by reference TRBV5-1 and TRBJ2-3, the full variable domain reads KAGVTQTPRYLIKTRGQQVTLSCSPISGHRSVSWYQQTPGQGLQFLFEYFSETQRNKGNFPGRFSGRQFSNSRSEMNVSTLELGDSALYLCASSLTSGRARALGTQYFGPGTRLTVL.

In its sample, this clonotype was seen many times. The rearrangement uses TRBV11-2 and TRBJ2-5, with TRBD2 identical over 9 bases. CDR1 is SGHAT, CDR2 FQNNGV, per germline. The CDR3 runs to 15 residues. The V segment lost 5 bases and the J segment 7 bases; nucleotides outside the gene matches: 11. The CDR3 DNA reads as TGTGCCAGCAGCAGTCCTAGCGGGATCGGAGCGACCCAGTACTTC. The encoded protein is CASSSPSGIGATQYF. Using reference TRBV11-2 and TRBJ2-5 for the parts outside the CDR3, the full variable domain is EAGVAQSPRYKIIEKRQSVAFWCNPISGHATLYWYQQILGQGPKLLIQFQNNGVVDDSQLPKDRFSAERLKGVDSTLKIQPAKLEDSAVYLCASSSPSGIGATQYFGPGTRLLVL.

This clonotype occurred many times. The chain uses TRBV29-1 and TRBJ2-1, with D possibly matching TRBD2 (6 bases). Deletions cut 4 bases from V and 4 bases from J, with 11 bases between. The CDR3 contains 13 residues. Germline assignment: CDR1 SQVTM and CDR2 ANQGSEA. CDR3 amino acids: CSVVERVYNEQFF. The CDR3 region has the DNA TGCAGCGTTGTGGAGCGGGTATACAATGAGCAGTTCTTC.

The V and J genes are TRBV19 and TRBJ1-2, with TRBD1 matching 7 bases. The V segment lost 10 bases and the J segment 2 bases; nucleotides outside the gene matches: 4. This CDR3 has 12 amino acids. CDR1 is LNHDA and CDR2 is SQIVND in the germline V gene (reference sequence). This CDR3 is CAIRQGNYGYTF. CDR3 bases: TGTGCCATACGACAGGGAAACTATGGCTACACCTTC.

This clonotype was seen ten or more times. The genes are TRBV28 and TRBJ2-5, with 8 positions matching TRBD1. Trimming cost V 4 bases and J 5 bases; bases outside gene matches: 6. Germline CDR1 and CDR2: MDHEN and SYDVKM. CDR3 size: 14 residues. CDR3: CASSSPGGRETQYF. The CDR3 region has the DNA TGTGCCAGCAGTTCTCCAGGGGGCCGGGAGACCCAGTACTTC.

This clonotype was detected many times. This rearrangement joins TRBV7-6 to TRBJ2-3; 7 nucleotides agree with TRBD1. V trimming: 1 base; J trimming: 4 bases; junction bases outside the gene matches: 8. The CDR3 is made up of 16 amino acids. Germline V gives CDR1 SGHVS, CDR2 FNYEAQ. This CDR3 is CASSLGTGTIPDTQYF. The CDR3 DNA is TGTGCCAGCAGCTTAGGGACAGGAACCATTCCAGATACGCAGTATTTT.

This clonotype has at least ten counts. V usage is TRBV7-2 and J usage is TRBJ2-7, with 8 positions matching TRBD1. The V gene end was trimmed by 5 bases and the J gene end by 4 bases; junction bases not matched to a gene: 10. Germline loops: CDR1 SGHTA, CDR2 FQGNSA. CDR3 length: 15 amino acids. The CDR3 DNA reads as TGTGCCAGCAGCGACGGACAGGGACTTCTGTACGAGCAGTACTTC. It yields the protein CASSDGQGLLYEQYF.

This clonotype was seen more than once but under ten times. This chain links TRBV18 with TRBJ2-1; D is uncertain. Germline loops: CDR1 KGHSH, CDR2 LQKENI. The CDR3 runs to 16 residues. Trimming cost V 2 bases and J 1 base, with 12 bases left between them. CDR3 nucleotide sequence: TGTGCCAGCTCACCAAGGGTGCTCGGGTCCTACAATGAGCAGTTCTTC. Translating it yields CASSPRVLGSYNEQFF.

Turning to this clonotype: Just one base apart from a much larger clone, this may be a read error. V usage is TRBV29-1 and J usage is TRBJ2-1, with D possibly TRBD2 on 5 matching bases. V lost 4 bases and J lost 9, with 16 bases in between. The CDR3 loop spans 13 amino acids. The germline V gene has CDR1 SQVTM and CDR2 ANQGSEA. CDR3 DNA sequence: TGCAGCGTTGGACGAAGCGGAAACAGTGAGCAGTTCTTC. Translating gives CSVGRSGNSEQFF.

This clonotype was picked up a small number of times. The chain carries TRBV19 and TRBJ2-1; 10 positions agree with TRBD1. Germline V gene lookup returns CDR1 LNHDA and CDR2 SQIVND (reference sequence). The J segment lost 0 bases and the V segment lost 4 bases, leaving 6 bases of the junction unmatched. The CDR3 is 17 amino acids. The CDR3 region is CASSTRTGGSSYNEQFF. CDR3 sequence (DNA): TGTGCCAGTAGTACTCGGACAGGGGGGAGCTCCTACAATGAGCAGTTCTTC.

This clonotype occurred many times. V usage is TRBV3-1 and J usage is TRBJ1-5; perhaps TRBD1 as D (5 bases). CDR1 is LGHDT and CDR2 is YNNKEL in the germline V gene (reference sequence). CDR3 size: 13 residues. Trimming took 4 bases from V and 6 from J, leaving 10 bases between them. CDR3 in DNA: TGTGCCAGCAGCCTGGGGGGGAGTCAGCCCCAGCATTTT. Its translation is CASSLGGSQPQHF.

This clonotype was picked up a small number of times. The chain links TRBV19 to TRBJ2-3; D is possibly TRBD2 (6 bases). The CDR3 has 14 amino acids. Trimming shortened V by 6 bases and J by 1 base, and 11 bases separated the two germline ends. Germline lookup yields CDR1 LNHDA and CDR2 SQIVND (reference sequence). DNA of the CDR3: TGTGCCAGTAGCCTAGGAGGGGGCACAGATACGCAGTATTTT. Encoded protein: CASSLGGGTDTQYF.

As regards this clonotype: A much larger clone lies one base from this, so it may be a read error. V is TRBV6-2 or TRBV6-3 and J is TRBJ1-5; 7 bases map to TRBD1. Germline V lookup: CDR1 MNHEY, CDR2 SVGEGT. The CDR3 contains 13 residues. The CDR3 sequence is CAISEGGIQPQHF. The CDR3 DNA reads TGTGCCATCAGTGAAGGGGGCATACAGCCCCAGCATTTT.

In regard to this clonotype: The junction does not match germline at one end; this may be a read error. This sequence joins TRBV27 and TRBJ1-1, with D maybe TRBD1 (5 bases). The CDR3 spans 18 residues. Germline CDR1 is MNHEY and CDR2 is SMNVEV (reference sequence). The CDR3 coding sequence is TGTGCCAGCAGTTTCCCTCCAGGAGGGGCAGGCCTCGTCGCTGACGCTTTCTTT. The encoded protein is CASSFPPGGAGLVADAFF.

This chain joins TRBV11-1 and TRBJ2-5, with no clear D. Deletions cut 1 base from V and 5 bases from J, with 11 bases between. The CDR3 spans 14 residues. Germline CDR1 is SGHAT and CDR2 is FQDESV (reference sequence). The CDR3 sequence is CASSLGRTVETQYF. The CDR3 DNA reads as TGTGCCAGCAGCTTAGGACGGACGGTCGAGACCCAGTACTTC.

This clonotype was observed at least ten times. V is TRBV6-1 and J is TRBJ1-5; a possible D gene is TRBD1 (5 bases). The CDR3 has 14 residues. CDR1 is MNHNS, CDR2 SASEGT, per germline. Between the trimmed V and J ends, which lost 1 base and 1 base, there was a span of 5 bases. The CDR3 sequence is CASSEGQSNQPQHF. The DNA of the CDR3 is TGTGCCAGCAGTGAAGGACAGAGCAATCAGCCCCAGCATTTT.

About this clonotype: Since a much larger clone is just one base distant, this may be a read error. The chain joins TRBV6-2 or TRBV6-3 to TRBJ2-1; D is unresolved. Trimming removed 0 bases at V and 9 bases at J, with 12 bases between. This CDR3 has 14 residues. The germline V gene encodes CDR1 MNHEY and CDR2 SVGEGT. CDR3 sequence: CASSYSIDGVEQFF. The CDR3 DNA reads as TGTGCCAGCAGTTACTCGATTGACGGCGTTGAGCAGTTCTTC.

There are a few counts of this clonotype. CDR3 DNA: TGTGCCACCAGCCCGGGGTATTCGAATGAGCAGTTCTTC. Its protein product is CATSPGYSNEQFF. The chain is built from TRBV24-1 and TRBJ2-1, with D perhaps TRBD2 (5 bases). Trimming took 7 bases from V and 7 from J, leaving 13 bases between them. There are 13 residues in the CDR3. Germline values: CDR1 KGHDR, CDR2 SFDVKD.

The chain employs TRBV12-5 and TRBJ2-1; 14 bases are a match to TRBD2. Losses at the gene ends were 3 bases for V and 5 bases for J; bases not matched to a gene: 9. This CDR3 is built from 18 residues. In germline, CDR1 is LGHNT, CDR2 FRNRAP. This CDR3 is CASGLQTSGRVMNNEQFF. The CDR3 coding sequence is TGTGCTAGTGGTTTACAGACTAGCGGGAGGGTTATGAACAATGAGCAGTTCTTC.

As concerns this clonotype: A much larger clone is a single base away; this may be a read error. J is TRBJ2-5 and V is TRBV28; D tentatively fits TRBD1 or TRBD2 (5 bases each). The germline V gene encodes CDR1 MDHEN and CDR2 SYDVKM. Trimming took off 1 base at V and 11 bases at J, with 20 bases between the two ends. The CDR3 consists of 15 residues. The DNA of the CDR3 is TGTGCCAGCAGTTTATCCACGGGACCCCACAATGAGCAGTACTTC. Translation: CASSLSTGPHNEQYF.

This clonotype was counted only a few times. The genes are TRBV30 and TRBJ1-1; D uncertain. Looked up from germline, CDR1 is GTSNPN and CDR2 is SVGIG (reference sequence). The germline V and J ends were trimmed by 0 bases and 3 bases, with 11 bases remaining between them. The CDR3 has 14 residues. CDR3: CAWSVPAGDTEAFF. The DNA of the CDR3 is TGTGCCTGGAGTGTACCGGCCGGGGACACTGAAGCTTTCTTT.

As for this clonotype: It may be a read error: a sequence one base away is much more abundant. V is TRBV5-4 and J is TRBJ2-5; D is uncertain. Germline V gene lookup returns CDR1 SGHNT and CDR2 YYREEE (reference sequence). This CDR3 has 13 amino acids. Trimming took off 4 bases at V and 5 bases at J, with 12 bases between the two ends. The DNA of the CDR3 is TGTGCCAGCAGCGTAACAAGAGTGGAGACCCAGTACTTC. Translated, it gives CASSVTRVETQYF. Combining the CDR3 with reference TRBV5-4 and TRBJ2-5 gives the whole variable domain ETGVTQSPTHLIKTRGQQVTLRCSSQSGHNTVSWYQQALGQGPQFIFQYYREEENGRGNFPPRFSGLQFPNYSSELNVNALELDDSALYLCASSVTRVETQYFGPGTRLLVL.

This clonotype was picked up many times. V is TRBV7-2 and J is TRBJ1-2; TRBD1 matches at 7 bases. V dropped 5 bases and J dropped 3; count of bases not matched to a gene: 6. This CDR3 comprises 14 residues. Germline lookup yields CDR1 SGHTA and CDR2 FQGNSA. CDR3: CASSTRTGDYGYTF. The DNA of the CDR3 is TGTGCCAGCAGCACCAGGACAGGTGACTATGGCTACACCTTC.